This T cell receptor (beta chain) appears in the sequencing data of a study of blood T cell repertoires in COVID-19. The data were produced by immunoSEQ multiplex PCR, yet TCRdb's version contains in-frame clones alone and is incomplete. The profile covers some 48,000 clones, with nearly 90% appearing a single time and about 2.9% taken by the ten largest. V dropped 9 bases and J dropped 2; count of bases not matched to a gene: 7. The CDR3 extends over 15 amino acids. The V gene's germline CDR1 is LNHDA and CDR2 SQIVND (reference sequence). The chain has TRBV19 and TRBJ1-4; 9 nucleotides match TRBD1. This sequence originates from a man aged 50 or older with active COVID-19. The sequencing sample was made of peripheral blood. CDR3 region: CASRDRETTNEKLFF. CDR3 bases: TGTGCCAGCCGGGACAGGGAAACTACTAATGAAAAACTGTTTTTT.